The T cell receptor beta chain described here comes from a study of T-cell reconstitution after alpha-beta-depleted transplantation in children. Unique molecular identifiers were incorporated into the prepared TCRbeta library. TCRdb redid the calling of the PCR reads with MiXCR, one entry per CDR3 protein. The sample consists of tens of thousands of distinct CDR3 sequences, 4.9% of them appearing once. This clonotype was seen ten or more times. The V gene's germline CDR1 is SGHTA and CDR2 FQGNSA. J gave up 4 bases and V 1 base, and 3 bases lay outside the gene matches. CDR3 length: 15 amino acids. The TCR was taken from a boy in the first two years of life who had a stem cell transplant for acute myeloid leukemia, so the T cells may come from the graft donor. The sample consisted of PBMCs, mostly from graft donor cells, taken 180 days after TCRalphabeta/CD19-depleted stem cell transplant. V and J are TRBV7-2 and TRBJ2-2, with 7 nucleotides matching TRBD2. The CDR3 protein is CASSLGGGTTGELFF. CDR3 bases: TGTGCCAGCAGCTTAGGGGGGGGTACCACCGGGGAGCTGTTTTTT. Based on the CDR3 plus reference TRBV7-2 and TRBJ2-2, the full variable domain is GAGVSQSPSNKVTEKGKDVELRCDPISGHTALYWYRQSLGQGLEFLIYFQGNSAPDKSGLPSDRFSAERTGGSVSTLTIQRTQQEDSAVYLCASSLGGGTTGELFFGEGSRLTVL.